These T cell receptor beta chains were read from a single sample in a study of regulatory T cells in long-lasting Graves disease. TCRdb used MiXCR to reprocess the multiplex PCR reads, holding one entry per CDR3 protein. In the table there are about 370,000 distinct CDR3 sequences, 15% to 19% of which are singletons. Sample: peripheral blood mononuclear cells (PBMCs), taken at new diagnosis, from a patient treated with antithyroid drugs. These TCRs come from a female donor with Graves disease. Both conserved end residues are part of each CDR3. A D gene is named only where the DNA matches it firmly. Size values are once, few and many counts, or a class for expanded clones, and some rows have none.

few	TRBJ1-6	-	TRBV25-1	CAPQRGHHSPLHF	TGTGCCCCCCAGAGGGGACATCATTCACCCCTCCACTTT
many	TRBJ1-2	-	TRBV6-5	CASSYGRGFSYGYTF	TGTGCCAGCAGTTACGGCCGGGGATTCAGCTATGGCTACACCTTC
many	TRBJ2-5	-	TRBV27	CASSLGRGGETQYF	TGTGCCAGCAGTTTGGGCCGAGGGGGGGAGACCCAGTACTTC
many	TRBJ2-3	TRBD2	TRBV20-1	CSAHPPAGRSTDTQYF	TGCAGTGCCCACCCACCAGCGGGACGTAGCACAGATACGCAGTATTTT
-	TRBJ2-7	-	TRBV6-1	CASSQRLYEQYF	TGTGCCAGCAGCCAACGGCTGTACGAGCAGTACTTC
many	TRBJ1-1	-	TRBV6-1	CASKGEDPGRYTEAFF	TGTGCCAGCAAGGGAGAGGATCCGGGGCGATACACTGAAGCTTTCTTT
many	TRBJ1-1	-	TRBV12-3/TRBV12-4	CASSFKYKGTNTEAFF	TGTGCCAGCAGTTTTAAGTATAAGGGAACGAACACTGAAGCTTTCTTT
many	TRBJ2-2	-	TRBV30	CAWSAVIRAELFF	TGTGCCTGGAGTGCCGTAATCCGGGCGGAGCTGTTTTTT
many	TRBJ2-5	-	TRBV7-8	CASSLAEWGQETQYF	TGTGCCAGCAGCCTCGCGGAGTGGGGGCAAGAGACCCAGTACTTC
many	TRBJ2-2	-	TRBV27	CASSLFSTTDYGELFF	TGTGCCAGCAGTTTATTCTCCACGACAGACTACGGGGAGCTGTTTTTT
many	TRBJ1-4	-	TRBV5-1	CASRSVGNEKLFF	TGCGCCAGCAGAAGTGTGGGAAATGAAAAACTGTTTTTT
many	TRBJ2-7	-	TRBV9	CASSVGTTYVHEQYF	TGTGCCAGCAGCGTAGGGACCACCTACGTCCACGAGCAGTACTTC
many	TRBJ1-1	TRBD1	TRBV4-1	CASSQDPGATGRMNTEAFF	TGCGCCAGCAGCCAAGATCCAGGGGCGACAGGGAGAATGAACACTGAAGCTTTCTTT
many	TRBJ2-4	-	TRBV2	CASSPRGGHLYAKNIQYF	TGTGCCAGCAGTCCGAGGGGGGGACATCTTTATGCCAAAAACATTCAGTACTTC
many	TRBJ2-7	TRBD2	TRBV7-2	CASSFHSGSSYEQYF	TGTGCCAGCAGCTTCCACAGCGGGAGTTCCTACGAGCAGTACTTC
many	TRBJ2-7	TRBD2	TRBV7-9	CASSLSGREEQYF	TGTGCCAGCAGCCTCTCCGGGAGGGAGGAGCAGTACTTC
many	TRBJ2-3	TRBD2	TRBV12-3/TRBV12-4	CASNSGTSGGGLYF	TGTGCCAGCAACTCCGGGACTAGCGGGGGGGGTCTGTATTTT
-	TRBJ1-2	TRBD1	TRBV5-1	CASRQGALGNYGYTF	TGCGCCAGCAGACAGGGGGCGCTGGGCAACTATGGCTACACCTTC
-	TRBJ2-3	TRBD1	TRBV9	CASSFLGQGADTQYF	TGTGCCAGCAGCTTTTTAGGACAGGGCGCAGATACGCAGTATTTT
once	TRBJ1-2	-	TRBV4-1	CASSQGTRALGVGYTF	TGCGCCAGCAGCCAAGGGACAAGGGCCCTAGGGGTTGGCTACACCTTC
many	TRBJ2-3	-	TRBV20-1	CSSPGTDFTDTQYF	TGCAGTTCTCCCGGCACAGACTTCACAGATACGCAGTATTTT
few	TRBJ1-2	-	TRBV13	CASSSGRSDPLYGYTF	TGTGCCAGCAGCTCGGGGCGTTCGGATCCTCTCTATGGCTACACCTTC
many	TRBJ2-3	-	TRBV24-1	CATSDPNDRFDTQYF	TGTGCCACCAGTGATCCTAACGACAGGTTTGATACGCAGTATTTT
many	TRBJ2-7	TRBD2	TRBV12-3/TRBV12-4	CASSLKRGGLHEQYF	TGTGCCAGCAGTTTGAAGCGGGGGGGCCTCCACGAGCAGTACTTC
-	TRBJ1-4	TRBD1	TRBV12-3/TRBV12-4	CASSLLRGEKLFF	TGTGCCAGCAGTTTGCTCAGGGGGGAAAAACTGTTTTTT
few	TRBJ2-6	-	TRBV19	CASSIEGGLPSGANVLTF	TGTGCCAGTAGTATAGAGGGGGGGCTCCCCTCTGGGGCCAACGTCCTGACTTTC
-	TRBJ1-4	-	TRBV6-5	CASSSVWMANEKLFF	TGTGCCAGCAGTTCGGTATGGATGGCTAATGAAAAACTGTTTTTT
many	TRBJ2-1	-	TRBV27	CASSLSASLYNEQFF	TGTGCCAGCAGTTTATCGGCTAGCCTGTACAATGAGCAGTTCTTC
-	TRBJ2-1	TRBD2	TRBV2	CASGGLAASEQFF	TGTGCCAGCGGGGGACTAGCGGCGAGTGAGCAGTTCTTC
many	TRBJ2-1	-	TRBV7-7	CASSLTTVPGNEQFF	TGTGCTAGCAGCTTAACGACAGTGCCCGGGAATGAGCAGTTCTTC
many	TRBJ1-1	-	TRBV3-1	CASSQEDPGLSPEAFF	TGTGCCAGCAGCCAAGAGGACCCGGGCCTAAGCCCTGAAGCTTTCTTT
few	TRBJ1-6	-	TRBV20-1	CSASREGSQPLHF	TGCAGTGCTAGTCGGGAGGGGTCCCAACCCCTCCACTTT
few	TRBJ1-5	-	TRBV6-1	CASIQRQDPYSNQPQHF	TGTGCCAGCATCCAAAGACAGGACCCCTATAGCAATCAGCCCCAGCATTTT
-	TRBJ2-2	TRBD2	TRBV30	CAWSVLAGDTGELFF	TGTGCCTGGAGTGTACTAGCGGGAGACACCGGGGAGCTGTTTTTT
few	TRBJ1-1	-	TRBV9	CASSVAEGGNTEAFF	TGTGCCAGCAGCGTAGCGGAGGGTGGGAACACTGAAGCTTTCTTT
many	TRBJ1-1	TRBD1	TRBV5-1	CASSQQGGNTEAFF	TGCGCCAGCAGCCAGCAGGGGGGGAACACTGAAGCTTTCTTT
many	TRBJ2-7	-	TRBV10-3	CAISSGWEQYF	TGTGCCATCAGCTCTGGATGGGAGCAGTACTTC
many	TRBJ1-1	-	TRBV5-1	CASSLGDTRMNTEAFF	TGCGCCAGCAGCTTAGGGGACACCCGGATGAACACTGAAGCTTTCTTT
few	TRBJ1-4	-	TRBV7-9	CASSPRLGAEHEKLFF	TGTGCCAGCAGCCCTCGCCTAGGGGCAGAACATGAAAAACTGTTTTTT
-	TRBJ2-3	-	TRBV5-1	CASSLDNLADTQYF	TGCGCCAGCAGCTTGGATAATCTCGCAGATACGCAGTATTTT